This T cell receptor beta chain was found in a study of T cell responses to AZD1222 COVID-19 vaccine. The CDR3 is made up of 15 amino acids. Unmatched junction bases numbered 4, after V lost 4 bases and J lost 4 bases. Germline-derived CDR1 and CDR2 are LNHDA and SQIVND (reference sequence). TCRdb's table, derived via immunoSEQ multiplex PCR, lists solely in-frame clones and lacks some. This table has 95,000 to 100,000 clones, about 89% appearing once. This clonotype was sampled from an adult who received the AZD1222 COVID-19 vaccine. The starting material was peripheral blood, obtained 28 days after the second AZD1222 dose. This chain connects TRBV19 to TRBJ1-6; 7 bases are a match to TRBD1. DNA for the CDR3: TGTGCCAGTAGTACCCGGGACAGTTATAATTCACCCCTCCACTTT. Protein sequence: CASSTRDSYNSPLHF.